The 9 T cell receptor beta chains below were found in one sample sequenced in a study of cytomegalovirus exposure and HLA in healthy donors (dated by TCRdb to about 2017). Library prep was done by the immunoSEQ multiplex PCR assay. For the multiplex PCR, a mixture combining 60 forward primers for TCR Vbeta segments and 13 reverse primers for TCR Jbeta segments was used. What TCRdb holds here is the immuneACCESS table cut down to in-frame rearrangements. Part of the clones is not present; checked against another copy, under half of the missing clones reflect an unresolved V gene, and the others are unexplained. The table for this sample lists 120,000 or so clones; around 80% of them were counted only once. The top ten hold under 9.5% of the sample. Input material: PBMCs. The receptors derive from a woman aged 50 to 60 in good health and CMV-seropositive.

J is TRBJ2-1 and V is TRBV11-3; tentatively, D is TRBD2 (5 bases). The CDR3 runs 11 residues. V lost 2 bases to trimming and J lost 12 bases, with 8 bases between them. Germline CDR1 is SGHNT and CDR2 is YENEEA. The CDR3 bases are TGTGCCAGCAGCTTAAATGAGGGGCAGTTCTTC. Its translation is CASSLNEGQFF.

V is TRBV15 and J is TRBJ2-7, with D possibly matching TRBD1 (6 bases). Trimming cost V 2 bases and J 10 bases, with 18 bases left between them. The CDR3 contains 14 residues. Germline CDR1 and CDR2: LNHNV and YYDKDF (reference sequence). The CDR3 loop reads CATSRIGQTGPQYF. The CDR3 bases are TGTGCCACCAGCAGAATAGGACAGACCGGACCCCAGTACTTC.

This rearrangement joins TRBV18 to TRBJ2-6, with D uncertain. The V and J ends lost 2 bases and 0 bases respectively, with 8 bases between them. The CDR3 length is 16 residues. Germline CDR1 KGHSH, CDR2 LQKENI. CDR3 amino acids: CASSPVGISGANVLTF. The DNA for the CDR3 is TGTGCCAGCTCACCAGTGGGCATCTCTGGGGCCAACGTCCTGACTTTC.

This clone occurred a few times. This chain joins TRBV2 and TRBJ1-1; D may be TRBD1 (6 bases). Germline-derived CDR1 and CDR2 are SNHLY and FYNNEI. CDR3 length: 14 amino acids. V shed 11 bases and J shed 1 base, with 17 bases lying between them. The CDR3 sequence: CAGLNDRRNTEAFF. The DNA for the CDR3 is TGTGCCGGGCTCAATGACAGGAGGAACACTGAAGCTTTCTTT.

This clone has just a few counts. Here the CDR3 reads CASSNLGAGEKLFF. CDR3 DNA: TGTGCCAGCAGCAACTTGGGGGCGGGTGAAAAACTGTTTTTT. The chain joins TRBV6-5 to TRBJ1-4, with a weak D call TRBD1 (6 bases). The CDR3 length is 14 residues. V was pared by 6 bases and J by 7 bases, with 15 bases between. Germline V lookup: CDR1 MNHEY, CDR2 SVGAGI.

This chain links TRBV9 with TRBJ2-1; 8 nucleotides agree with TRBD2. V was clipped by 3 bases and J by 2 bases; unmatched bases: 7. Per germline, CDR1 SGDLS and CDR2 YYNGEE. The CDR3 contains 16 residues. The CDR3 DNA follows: TGTGCCAGCAGCGACCCTAGCGGGCTCACCTACAATGAGCAGTTCTTC. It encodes CASSDPSGLTYNEQFF.

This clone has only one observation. The CDR3 DNA reads as TGTGCCAGCAGCGTCCGACAGGAGGATTCACCCCTCCACTTT. Translating gives CASSVRQEDSPLHF. The chain couples TRBV9 to TRBJ1-6; the D gene is possibly TRBD1 (6 bases). The CDR3 covers 14 residues. CDR1 and CDR2 from the germline V gene are SGDLS and YYNGEE. Trimming took 2 bases from V and 8 from J, leaving 11 bases between them. The variable domain in full, with the rest retrieved from reference TRBV9 and TRBJ1-6, is DSGVTQTPKHLITATGQRVTLRCSPRSGDLSVYWYQQSLDQGLQFLIQYYNGEERAKGNILERFSAQQFPDLHSELNLSSLELGDSALYFCASSVRQEDSPLHFGNGTRLTVT.

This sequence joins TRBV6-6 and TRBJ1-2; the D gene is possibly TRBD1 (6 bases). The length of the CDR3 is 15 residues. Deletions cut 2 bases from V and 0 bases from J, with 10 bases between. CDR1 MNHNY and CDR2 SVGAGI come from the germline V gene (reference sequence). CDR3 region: CASSYGDTTNYGYTF. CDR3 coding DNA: TGTGCCAGCAGTTACGGGGACACCACTAACTATGGCTACACCTTC.

The DNA for the CDR3 is TGTGCCAGCAGTTACTCGACGGGACAAGGCTCCTACGAGCAGTACTTC. Translating gives CASSYSTGQGSYEQYF. This chain uses TRBV6-5 with TRBJ2-7; maybe TRBD1 (6 bases). With 0 bases removed from V and 0 bases from J, the gap between germline ends came to 12 bases. The CDR3 runs to 16 residues. CDR1 is MNHEY and CDR2 is SVGAGI in the germline V gene.